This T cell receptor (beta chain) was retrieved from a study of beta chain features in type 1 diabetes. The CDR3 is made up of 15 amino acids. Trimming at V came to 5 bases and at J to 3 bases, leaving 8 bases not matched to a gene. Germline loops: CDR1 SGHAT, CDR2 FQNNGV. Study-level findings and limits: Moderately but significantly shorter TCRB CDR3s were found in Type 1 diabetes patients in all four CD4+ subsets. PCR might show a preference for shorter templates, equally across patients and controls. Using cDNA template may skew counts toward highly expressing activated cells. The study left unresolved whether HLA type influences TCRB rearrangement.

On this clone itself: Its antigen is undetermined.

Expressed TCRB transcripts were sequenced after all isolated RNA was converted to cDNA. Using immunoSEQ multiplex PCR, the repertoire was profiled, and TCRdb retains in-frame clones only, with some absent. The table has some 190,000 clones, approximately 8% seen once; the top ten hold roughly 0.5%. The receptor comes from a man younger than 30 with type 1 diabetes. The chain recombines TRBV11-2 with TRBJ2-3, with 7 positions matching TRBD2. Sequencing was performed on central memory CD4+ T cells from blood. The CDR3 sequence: CASSLTGGWTDTQYF. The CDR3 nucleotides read TGTGCCAGCAGCCTCACGGGGGGTTGGACAGATACGCAGTATTTT.